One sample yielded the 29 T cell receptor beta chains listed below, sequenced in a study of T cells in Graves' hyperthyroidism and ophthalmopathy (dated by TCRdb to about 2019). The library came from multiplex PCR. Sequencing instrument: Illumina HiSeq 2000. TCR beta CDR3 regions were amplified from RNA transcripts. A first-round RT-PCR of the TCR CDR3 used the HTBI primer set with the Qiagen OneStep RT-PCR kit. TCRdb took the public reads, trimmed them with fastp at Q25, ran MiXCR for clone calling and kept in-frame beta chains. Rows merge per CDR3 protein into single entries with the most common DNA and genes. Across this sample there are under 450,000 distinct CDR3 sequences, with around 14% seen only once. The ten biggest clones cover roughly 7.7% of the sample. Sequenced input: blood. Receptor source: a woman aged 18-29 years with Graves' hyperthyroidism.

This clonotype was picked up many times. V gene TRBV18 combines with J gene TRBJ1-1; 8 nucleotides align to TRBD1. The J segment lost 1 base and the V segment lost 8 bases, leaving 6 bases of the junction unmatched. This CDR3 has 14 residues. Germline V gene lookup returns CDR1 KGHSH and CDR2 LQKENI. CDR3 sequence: CASTRGQGNTEAFF. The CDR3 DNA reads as TGTGCCAGCACCCGTGGACAGGGGAACACTGAAGCTTTCTTT.

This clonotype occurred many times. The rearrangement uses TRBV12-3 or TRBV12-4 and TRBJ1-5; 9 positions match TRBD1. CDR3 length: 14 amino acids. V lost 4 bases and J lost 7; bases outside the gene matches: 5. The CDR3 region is CASSSTGGRQPQHF. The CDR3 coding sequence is TGTGCCAGCAGTTCGACAGGGGGTAGGCAGCCCCAGCATTTT.

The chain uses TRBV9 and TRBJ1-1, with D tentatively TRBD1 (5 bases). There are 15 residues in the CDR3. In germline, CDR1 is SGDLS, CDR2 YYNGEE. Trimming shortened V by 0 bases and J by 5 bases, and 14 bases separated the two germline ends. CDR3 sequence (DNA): TGTGCCAGCAGCGTAGGGGGGTCCCCGGGGACTGAAGCTTTCTTT. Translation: CASSVGGSPGTEAFF.

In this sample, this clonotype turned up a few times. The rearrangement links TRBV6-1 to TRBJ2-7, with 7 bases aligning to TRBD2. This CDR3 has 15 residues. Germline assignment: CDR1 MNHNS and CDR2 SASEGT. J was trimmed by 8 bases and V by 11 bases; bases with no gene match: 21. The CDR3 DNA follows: TGTGCCGGACGGCGGGACTACGGAATTGATACGCAGCAGTACTTC. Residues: CAGRRDYGIDTQQYF.

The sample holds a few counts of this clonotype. The CDR3 is CASGDGQGDAVLTF. In nucleotides, the CDR3 is TGTGCTAGTGGCGACGGACAGGGGGACGCCGTCCTGACTTTC. The chain combines TRBV12-5 with TRBJ2-6, with 10 positions matching TRBD1. V shed 6 bases and J 12 bases; nucleotides not matched to a gene: 8. There are 14 residues in the CDR3. The germline V gene has CDR1 LGHNT and CDR2 FRNRAP.

The CDR3 protein is CASSQERGLATYEQYF. DNA of the CDR3: TGTGCCAGCAGCCAAGAGCGCGGACTAGCTACCTACGAGCAGTACTTC. This chain uses TRBV4-2 with TRBJ2-7; TRBD2 matches 8 bases. The CDR3 totals 16 residues. The junction had 6 bases not matched to a gene; V was cut back by 0 bases and J by 2 bases. Germline V gene sequence: CDR1 LGHNA, CDR2 YNFKEQ.

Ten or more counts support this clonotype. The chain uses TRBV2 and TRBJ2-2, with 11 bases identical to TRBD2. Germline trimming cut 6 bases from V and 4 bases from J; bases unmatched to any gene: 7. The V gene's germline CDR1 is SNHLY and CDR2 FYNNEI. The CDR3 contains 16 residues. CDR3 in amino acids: CASRKLAGAVTGELFF. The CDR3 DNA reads TGTGCCAGCAGGAAACTAGCGGGAGCGGTCACCGGGGAGCTGTTTTTT.

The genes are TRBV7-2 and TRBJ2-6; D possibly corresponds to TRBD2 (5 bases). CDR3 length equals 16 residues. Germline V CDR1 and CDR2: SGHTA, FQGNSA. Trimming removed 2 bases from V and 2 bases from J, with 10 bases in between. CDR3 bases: TGTGCCAGCAGCTTAACGGGGATAACTGGGGCCAACGTCCTGACTTTC. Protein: CASSLTGITGANVLTF.

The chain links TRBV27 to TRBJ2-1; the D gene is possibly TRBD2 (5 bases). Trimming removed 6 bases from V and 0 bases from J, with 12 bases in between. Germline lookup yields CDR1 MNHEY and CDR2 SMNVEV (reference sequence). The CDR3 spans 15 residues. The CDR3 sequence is CASRAPGSSYNEQFF. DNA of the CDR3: TGTGCCAGCAGGGCCCCGGGAAGCTCCTACAATGAGCAGTTCTTC.

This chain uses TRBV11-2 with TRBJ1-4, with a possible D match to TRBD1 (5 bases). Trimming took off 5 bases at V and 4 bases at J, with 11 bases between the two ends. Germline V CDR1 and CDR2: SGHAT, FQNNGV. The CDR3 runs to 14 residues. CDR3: CASSGGRSNEKLFF. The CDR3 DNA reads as TGTGCCAGCAGCGGGGGACGGAGTAATGAAAAACTGTTTTTT.

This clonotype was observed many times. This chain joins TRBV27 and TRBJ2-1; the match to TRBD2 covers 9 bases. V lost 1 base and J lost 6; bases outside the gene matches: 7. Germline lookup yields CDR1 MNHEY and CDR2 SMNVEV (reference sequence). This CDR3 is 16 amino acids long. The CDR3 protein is CASSLFAGGGSNEQFF. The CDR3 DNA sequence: TGTGCCAGCAGTTTATTTGCGGGAGGGGGATCCAATGAGCAGTTCTTC.

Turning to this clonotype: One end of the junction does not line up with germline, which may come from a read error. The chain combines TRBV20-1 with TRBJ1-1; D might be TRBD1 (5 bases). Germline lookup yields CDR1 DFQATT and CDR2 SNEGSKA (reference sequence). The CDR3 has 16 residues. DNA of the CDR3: TGCAGTGCCGGCACGGGCAGCCGATTCATGGACACTGAAGCTTCCTTT. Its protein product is CSAGTGSRFMDTEASF.

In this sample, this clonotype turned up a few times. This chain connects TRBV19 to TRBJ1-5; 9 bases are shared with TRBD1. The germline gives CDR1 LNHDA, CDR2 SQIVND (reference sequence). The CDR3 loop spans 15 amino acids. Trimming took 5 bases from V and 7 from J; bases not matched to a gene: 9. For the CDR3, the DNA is TGTGCCAGTAGTCAATGGGGACAGGGAAGGCAGCCCCAGCATTTT. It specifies CASSQWGQGRQPQHF.

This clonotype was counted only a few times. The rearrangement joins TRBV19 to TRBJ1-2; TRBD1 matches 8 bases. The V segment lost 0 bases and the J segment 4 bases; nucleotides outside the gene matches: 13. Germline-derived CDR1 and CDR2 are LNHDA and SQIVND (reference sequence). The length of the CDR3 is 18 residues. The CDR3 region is CASSIDPDRAFITYGYTF. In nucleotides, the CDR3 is TGTGCCAGTAGTATAGATCCGGACAGGGCCTTTATTACCTATGGCTACACCTTC.

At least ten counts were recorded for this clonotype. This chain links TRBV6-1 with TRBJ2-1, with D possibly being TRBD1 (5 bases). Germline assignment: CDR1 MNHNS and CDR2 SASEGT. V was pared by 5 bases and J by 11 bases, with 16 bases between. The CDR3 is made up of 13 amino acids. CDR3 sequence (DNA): TGTGCCAGCAGTTATACGACAGATGCCAAGCAGTTCTTC. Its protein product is CASSYTTDAKQFF.

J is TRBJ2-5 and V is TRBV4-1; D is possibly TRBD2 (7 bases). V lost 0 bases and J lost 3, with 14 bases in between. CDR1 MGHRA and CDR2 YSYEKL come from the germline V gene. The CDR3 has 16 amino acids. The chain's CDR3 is CASSQDNGGLEETQYF. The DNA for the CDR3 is TGCGCCAGCAGCCAAGACAACGGGGGGCTAGAAGAGACCCAGTACTTC.

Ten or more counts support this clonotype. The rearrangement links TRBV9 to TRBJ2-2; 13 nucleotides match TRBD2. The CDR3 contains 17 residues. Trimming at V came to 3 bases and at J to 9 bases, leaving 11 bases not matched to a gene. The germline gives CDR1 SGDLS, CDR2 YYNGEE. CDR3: CASSAGALAGGLRELFF. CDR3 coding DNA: TGTGCCAGCAGCGCGGGGGCACTAGCGGGGGGGCTCCGGGAGCTGTTTTTT.

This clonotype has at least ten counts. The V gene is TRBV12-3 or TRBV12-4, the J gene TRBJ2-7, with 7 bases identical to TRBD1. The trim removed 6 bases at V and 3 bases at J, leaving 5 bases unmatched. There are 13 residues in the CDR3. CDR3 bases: TGTGCCAGCAGCCCGACAGGGATCTACGAGCAGTACTTC. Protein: CASSPTGIYEQYF.

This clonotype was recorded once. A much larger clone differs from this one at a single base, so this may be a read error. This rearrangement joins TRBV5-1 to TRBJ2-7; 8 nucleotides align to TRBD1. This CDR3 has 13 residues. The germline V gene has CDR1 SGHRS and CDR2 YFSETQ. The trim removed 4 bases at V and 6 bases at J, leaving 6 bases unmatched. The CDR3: CASSRAGGTEQYF. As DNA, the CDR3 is TGCGCCAGCAGCAGGGCAGGGGGCACCGAGCAGTACTTC.

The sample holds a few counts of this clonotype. The CDR3 bases are TGTGCCAGCAGCGTGGGGGGGGACACCTACGAGCAGTACTTC. Translating gives CASSVGGDTYEQYF. This chain joins TRBV9 and TRBJ2-7; perhaps TRBD2 as D (7 bases). Germline V gene data show CDR1 as SGDLS and CDR2 as YYNGEE. The CDR3 sequence is 14 residues long. The ends were cut back, 2 bases at V and 2 bases at J, with 11 bases in the middle.

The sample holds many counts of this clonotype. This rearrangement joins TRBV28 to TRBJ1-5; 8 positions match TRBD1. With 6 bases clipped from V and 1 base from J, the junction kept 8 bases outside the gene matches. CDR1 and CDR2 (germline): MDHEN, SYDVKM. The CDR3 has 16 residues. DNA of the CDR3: TGTGCCAGCAGCCCCCTCTGGACAGGGAGCAATCAGCCCCAGCATTTT. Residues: CASSPLWTGSNQPQHF.

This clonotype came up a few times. This CDR3 reads CASSQWEYNEQFF. The CDR3 coding sequence is TGTGCCAGCAGCCAATGGGAATACAATGAGCAGTTCTTC. This chain uses TRBV3-1 with TRBJ2-1, with unresolved D. The CDR3 is 13 amino acids. The V end was cut by 2 bases, the J end by 4 bases, with 6 bases between. Germline CDR1 reads LGHDT; CDR2 reads YNNKEL (reference sequence).

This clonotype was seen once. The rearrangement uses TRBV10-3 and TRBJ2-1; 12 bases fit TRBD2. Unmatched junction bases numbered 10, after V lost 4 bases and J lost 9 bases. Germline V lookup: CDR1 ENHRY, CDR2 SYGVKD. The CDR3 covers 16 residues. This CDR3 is CAISGRLAGEVGEQFF. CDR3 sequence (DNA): TGTGCCATCAGTGGCAGACTAGCGGGAGAGGTGGGTGAGCAGTTCTTC.

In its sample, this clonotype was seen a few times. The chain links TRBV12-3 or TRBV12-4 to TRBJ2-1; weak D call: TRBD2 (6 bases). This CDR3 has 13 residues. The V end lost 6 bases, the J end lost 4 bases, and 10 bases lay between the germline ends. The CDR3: CASRWGLYNEQFF. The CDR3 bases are TGTGCCAGCAGATGGGGACTGTACAATGAGCAGTTCTTC.

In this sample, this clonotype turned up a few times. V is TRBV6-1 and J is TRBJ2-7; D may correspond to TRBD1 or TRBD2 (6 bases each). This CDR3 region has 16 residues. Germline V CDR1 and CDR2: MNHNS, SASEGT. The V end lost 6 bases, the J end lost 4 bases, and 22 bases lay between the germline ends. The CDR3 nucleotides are TGTGCCAGCAGCCAACTTCCTAGGGGGGATTTATACGAGCAGTACTTC. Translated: CASSQLPRGDLYEQYF.

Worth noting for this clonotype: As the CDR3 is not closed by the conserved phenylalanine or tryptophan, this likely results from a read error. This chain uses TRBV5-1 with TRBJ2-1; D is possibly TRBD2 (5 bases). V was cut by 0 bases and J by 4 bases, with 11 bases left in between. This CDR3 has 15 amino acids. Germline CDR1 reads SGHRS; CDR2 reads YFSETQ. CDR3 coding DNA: TGCGCCAGCAGCTTGGGTGGGAGAGGGTACAATGAGCAGTTCCTC. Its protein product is CASSLGGRGYNEQFL.

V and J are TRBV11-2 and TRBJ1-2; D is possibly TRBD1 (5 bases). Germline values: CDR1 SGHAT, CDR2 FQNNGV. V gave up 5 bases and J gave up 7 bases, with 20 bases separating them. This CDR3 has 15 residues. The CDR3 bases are TGTGCCAGCAGCCGTAACCCCAGGGAATGGGGTGGCTACACCTTC. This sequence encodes CASSRNPREWGGYTF.

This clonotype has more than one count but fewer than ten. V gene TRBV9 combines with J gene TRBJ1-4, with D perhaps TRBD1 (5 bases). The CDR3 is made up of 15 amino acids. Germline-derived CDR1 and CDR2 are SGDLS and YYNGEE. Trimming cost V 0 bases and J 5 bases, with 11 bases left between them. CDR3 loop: CASSVDEGRNEKLFF. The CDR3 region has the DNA TGTGCCAGCAGCGTAGATGAGGGGCGGAATGAAAAACTGTTTTTT.

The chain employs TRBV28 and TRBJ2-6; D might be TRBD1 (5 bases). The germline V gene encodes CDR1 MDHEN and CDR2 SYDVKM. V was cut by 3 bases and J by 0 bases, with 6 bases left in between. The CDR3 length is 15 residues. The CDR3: CASSLTASGANVLTF. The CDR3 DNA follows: TGTGCCAGCAGTTTGACAGCCTCTGGGGCCAACGTCCTGACTTTC.